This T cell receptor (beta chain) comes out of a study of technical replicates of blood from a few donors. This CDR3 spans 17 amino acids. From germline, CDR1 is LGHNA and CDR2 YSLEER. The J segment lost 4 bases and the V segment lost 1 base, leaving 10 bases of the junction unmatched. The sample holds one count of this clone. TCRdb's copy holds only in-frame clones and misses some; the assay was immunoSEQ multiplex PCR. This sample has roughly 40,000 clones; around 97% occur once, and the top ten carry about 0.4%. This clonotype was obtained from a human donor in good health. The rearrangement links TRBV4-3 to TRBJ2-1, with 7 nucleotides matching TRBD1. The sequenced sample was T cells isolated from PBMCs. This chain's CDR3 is CASSQVIGGRGYNEQFF. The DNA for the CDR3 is TGCGCCAGCAGCCAAGTGATCGGCGGCAGGGGGTACAATGAGCAGTTCTTC.